This entry features one T cell receptor (beta chain) sequence. This record belongs to a study of blood T cell repertoires in COVID-19. Study summary: T cells, B-cell-depleted T cells, or PBMCs provided the cDNA or gDNA that served as material.

Assay used: immunoSEQ multiplex PCR; TCRdb lists only in-frame clones, some missing. The sample lists about 210,000 clones; approximately 86% were seen once. The germline V gene has CDR1 MGHRA and CDR2 YSYEKL. CDR3 length: 16 residues. The trim removed 3 bases at V and 2 bases at J, leaving 5 bases unmatched. This chain connects TRBV4-1 to TRBJ2-2, with 8 nucleotides matching TRBD1. The sample was peripheral blood. This receptor was identified in a man aged 18-30 years with active or convalescent COVID-19. For the CDR3, the DNA is TGCGCCAGCAGCCAGCCGGACAGGGCCAACACCGGGGAGCTGTTTTTT. Its protein is CASSQPDRANTGELFF.